Each of the 19 T cell receptor beta chains below was sequenced from the same sample in a study of shared clonotypes between healthy human individuals. Naive CD8 cells lacked CD45RO, underwent positive selection for CCR7 and left out terminally differentiated effector memory CD45RA+ cells. Clones were sequenced by immunoSEQ multiplex PCR, and TCRdb holds only the in-frame ones, with some missing. The table has hundreds of thousands of clones, approximately 96% seen once. Sequencing input: naive CD8+ T cells sorted from blood. The receptors come from a woman younger than 45 in good health.

The chain employs TRBV28 and TRBJ1-1; D might be TRBD1 (6 bases). Trimming pared 3 bases from V and 0 bases from J, leaving 20 bases between. The CDR3 covers 18 residues. Germline-derived CDR1 and CDR2 are MDHEN and SYDVKM. CDR3 nucleotide sequence: TGTGCCAGCAGTTTCTCCCGACAGGTGAGAGGCATGAACACTGAAGCTTTCTTT. It codes for CASSFSRQVRGMNTEAFF.

This sequence joins TRBV9 and TRBJ2-1; D possibly corresponds to TRBD2 (6 bases). With 4 bases removed from V and 9 bases from J, the gap between germline ends came to 17 bases. Germline values: CDR1 SGDLS, CDR2 YYNGEE. The CDR3 is 14 residues long. Written as DNA, the CDR3 is TGTGCCAGCAGCCCGATGGGGGGTTGGGGTGAGCAGTTCTTC. It encodes CASSPMGGWGEQFF.

The rearrangement uses TRBV9 and TRBJ2-7, with 13 bases identical to TRBD2. CDR1 and CDR2 from the germline V gene are SGDLS and YYNGEE. J lost 5 bases, V lost 3 bases, and 14 bases had no gene match. The CDR3 contains 18 residues. The CDR3 DNA reads as TGTGCCAGCAGCGCGGGTGGTACTAGCGGGAGGGATATCCACGAGCAGTACTTC. Protein sequence: CASSAGGTSGRDIHEQYF.

The J gene is TRBJ2-2, the V gene TRBV5-6; 9 bases align to TRBD1. CDR3 length equals 15 residues. V shed 4 bases and J 3 bases; nucleotides not matched to a gene: 4. Germline CDR1 SGHDT, CDR2 YYEEEE. The CDR3 is CASSRQGEYTGELFF. The CDR3 DNA follows: TGTGCCAGCAGCCGACAGGGGGAGTACACCGGGGAGCTGTTTTTT. Full variable domain (missing parts from reference TRBV5-6 and TRBJ2-2): DAGVTQSPTHLIKTRGQQVTLRCSPKSGHDTVSWYQQALGQGPQFIFQYYEEEERQRGNFPDRFSGHQFPNYSSELNVNALLLGDSALYLCASSRQGEYTGELFFGEGSRLTVL.

The chain employs TRBV27 and TRBJ2-3; D assignment may be TRBD1 or TRBD2 (6 bases each). Germline V CDR1 and CDR2: MNHEY, SMNVEV (reference sequence). V was pared by 1 base and J by 5 bases, with 10 bases between. CDR3 length: 14 residues. CDR3 loop: CASSLWGAKDTQYF. DNA of the CDR3: TGTGCCAGCAGTTTATGGGGGGCGAAAGATACGCAGTATTTT.

As DNA, the CDR3 is TGTGCCTGGAGTGTAGCGGGAGGGCCGAGTGATGAGCAGTTCTTC. Translating gives CAWSVAGGPSDEQFF. V gene TRBV30 combines with J gene TRBJ2-1, with 10 bases aligning to TRBD2. Germline V gives CDR1 GTSNPN, CDR2 SVGIG (reference sequence). The CDR3 covers 15 residues. V shed 0 bases, J shed 8 bases, and the junction held 7 bases outside the gene matches.

V gene TRBV6-5 combines with J gene TRBJ1-1; D uncertain. V lost 5 bases, J lost 5 bases, and 15 bases lay in between. The CDR3 runs 14 residues. Germline CDR1 and CDR2: MNHEY and SVGAGI. The CDR3 DNA follows: TGTGCCAGCAGTCGAGTCTACTTAGAAACTGAAGCTTTCTTT. This translates into CASSRVYLETEAFF.

The genes are TRBV30 and TRBJ2-7; D ambiguous. V was cut by 5 bases and J by 0 bases, with 11 bases left in between. The CDR3 has 13 amino acids. Germline loops: CDR1 GTSNPN, CDR2 SVGIG (reference sequence). The DNA for the CDR3 is TGTGCCTGGGGGATGAGGATCTCCTACGAGCAGTACTTC. Amino acid sequence: CAWGMRISYEQYF.

The gene calls are TRBV30 and TRBJ1-4, with D maybe TRBD1 (6 bases). This CDR3 region has 14 residues. V shed 4 bases and J shed 10 bases, with 19 bases lying between them. Germline lookup yields CDR1 GTSNPN and CDR2 SVGIG (reference sequence). The CDR3 here is CAWNPTDSFVKLFF. CDR3 in DNA: TGTGCCTGGAACCCGACGGACAGCTTCGTAAAACTGTTTTTT.

V is TRBV7-6 and J is TRBJ2-1; D might be TRBD1 or TRBD2, each matching 6 bases. V was cut by 1 base and J by 8 bases, with 12 bases left in between. Per germline, CDR1 SGHVS and CDR2 FNYEAQ. This CDR3 is built from 14 residues. CDR3 in DNA: TGTGCCAGCAGCTTAGACCCGGGGGCGGATGAGCAGTTCTTC. Encoded protein: CASSLDPGADEQFF.

The chain couples TRBV4-2 to TRBJ2-3; TRBD2 matches at 7 bases. CDR3 size: 19 residues. V was pared by 1 base and J by 4 bases, with 17 bases of the junction left unmatched. The germline gives CDR1 LGHNA, CDR2 YNFKEQ. The CDR3 sequence is CASSQVPRPPGRRADTQYF. The CDR3 region has the DNA TGTGCCAGCAGCCAAGTTCCCCGGCCCCCCGGGAGGAGGGCAGATACGCAGTATTTT.

Comments on this clone: Other DNA variants within this sample encode the same CDR3. The CDR3 region is CASSVGIAPEAFF. CDR3 sequence (DNA): TGTGCCAGCAGCGTAGGGATCGCTCCAGAAGCTTTCTTT. This rearrangement joins TRBV9 to TRBJ1-1; D gene unclear. The CDR3 runs to 13 residues. The V end was cut by 0 bases, the J end by 8 bases, with 11 bases between. Germline V gene lookup returns CDR1 SGDLS and CDR2 YYNGEE.

The chain joins TRBV11-2 to TRBJ2-1, with 8 bases matching TRBD2. The trim removed 0 bases at V and 2 bases at J, leaving 3 bases unmatched. The CDR3 runs 16 residues. Germline V gene sequence: CDR1 SGHAT, CDR2 FQNNGV. CDR3 residues: CASSLDLAGTYNEQFF. The CDR3, as DNA: TGTGCCAGCAGCTTAGATCTAGCGGGCACCTACAATGAGCAGTTCTTC.

The chain employs TRBV27 and TRBJ2-1; a weak D match, TRBD1 (5 bases). V lost 2 bases, J lost 7 bases, and 12 bases lay in between. CDR1 and CDR2 from the germline V gene are MNHEY and SMNVEV (reference sequence). The CDR3 extends over 14 amino acids. DNA of the CDR3: TGTGCCAGCAGTTTAAGGGCAGGGATGAATGAGCAGTTCTTC. Amino acid sequence: CASSLRAGMNEQFF.

The chain combines TRBV9 with TRBJ1-2; the D gene is possibly TRBD1 (6 bases). Trimming left V 4 bases short and J 4 bases short, with 14 bases between. From germline, CDR1 is SGDLS and CDR2 YYNGEE. This CDR3 comprises 14 residues. The CDR3 region has the DNA TGTGCCAGCAGCAATAGACAGGACCTCTATGGCTACACCTTC. Translating gives CASSNRQDLYGYTF.

The chain combines TRBV20-1 with TRBJ2-3; no clear D. The CDR3 is 10 amino acids. Looked up from germline, CDR1 is DFQATT and CDR2 is SNEGSKA (reference sequence). Trimming removed 7 bases at V and 4 bases at J, with 6 bases between. The CDR3 DNA reads as TGCAGTGGGCACGCAGATACGCAGTATTTT. Encoded protein: CSGHADTQYF.

As regards this clone: Different DNA sequences within this sample yield the same CDR3. The chain combines TRBV27 with TRBJ1-1; D remains ambiguous. Germline V gives CDR1 MNHEY, CDR2 SMNVEV (reference sequence). V gave up 6 bases and J gave up 2 bases, with 4 bases separating them. This CDR3 contains 11 residues. The CDR3 is CASRQNTEAFF. The CDR3 DNA follows: TGTGCCAGCAGACAAAACACTGAAGCTTTCTTT.

The V and J genes are TRBV7-9 and TRBJ2-7; a weak D match, TRBD2 (6 bases). This CDR3 is built from 16 residues. The germline V and J ends were trimmed by 1 base and 0 bases, with 13 bases remaining between them. Germline lookup yields CDR1 SEHNR and CDR2 FQNEAQ (reference sequence). In nucleotides, the CDR3 is TGTGCCAGCAGCTTAGATGAGCTAGCGAACTCCTACGAGCAGTACTTC. It translates to CASSLDELANSYEQYF. The whole variable domain, filled in from reference TRBV7-9 and TRBJ2-7, reads DTGVSQNPRHKITKRGQNVTFRCDPISEHNRLYWYRQTLGQGPEFLTYFQNEAQLEKSRLLSDRFSAERPKGSFSTLEIQRTEQGDSAMYLCASSLDELANSYEQYFGPGTRLTVT.

V is TRBV7-6 and J is TRBJ2-1; D not certain. Germline loops: CDR1 SGHVS, CDR2 FNYEAQ. Trimming left V 5 bases short and J 3 bases short, with 8 bases between. The CDR3 consists of 13 residues. CDR3 sequence (DNA): TGTGCCAGCAGCGCGACCGACTACAATGAGCAGTTCTTC. It is translated as CASSATDYNEQFF.